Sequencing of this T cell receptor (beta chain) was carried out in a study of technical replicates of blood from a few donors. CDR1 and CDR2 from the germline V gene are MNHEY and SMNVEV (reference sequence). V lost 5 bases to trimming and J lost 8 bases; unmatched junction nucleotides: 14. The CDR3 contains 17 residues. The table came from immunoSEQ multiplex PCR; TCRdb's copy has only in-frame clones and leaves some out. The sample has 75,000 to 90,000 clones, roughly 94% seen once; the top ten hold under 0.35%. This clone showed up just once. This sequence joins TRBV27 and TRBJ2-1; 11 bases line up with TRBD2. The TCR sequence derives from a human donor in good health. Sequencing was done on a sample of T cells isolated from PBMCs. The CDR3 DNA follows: TGTGCCAGCAGTAAGACTAGCGGGATGCTAAACGGGGATGAGCAGTTCTTC. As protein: CASSKTSGMLNGDEQFF.